Shown below are 28 T cell receptor beta chains from a single sample sequenced in a study of T cell responses to AZD1222 COVID-19 vaccine. The method was immunoSEQ multiplex PCR; TCRdb's version includes in-frame clones alone and lacks a portion of them. The sample comprises approximately 100,000 clones, 90% of which are singletons, and 7% to 9% rests with the top ten. Sequenced here: peripheral blood, sampled 28 days after the second AZD1222 dose. Receptors were obtained from an adult who received the AZD1222 COVID-19 vaccine.

The chain carries TRBV14 and TRBJ1-2, with D tentatively TRBD1 (5 bases). The CDR3 has 14 amino acids. Trimming pared 0 bases from V and 5 bases from J, leaving 10 bases between. The germline V gene has CDR1 SGHDN and CDR2 FVKESK. CDR3 DNA: TGTGCCAGCAGCCAAGATAATACAGGTTATGGCTACACCTTC. Translating gives CASSQDNTGYGYTF.

CDR3 sequence reads: CASSQDVGDPYNEQFF. CDR3 in DNA: TGCGCCAGCAGCCAAGATGTTGGGGATCCCTACAATGAGCAGTTCTTC. This chain links TRBV4-3 with TRBJ2-1; the D is unclear. The length of the CDR3 is 16 residues. V lost 0 bases and J 2 bases, leaving 11 bases between the germline ends. Germline V gives CDR1 LGHNA, CDR2 YSLEER.

The chain links TRBV7-2 to TRBJ1-2; 8 bases map to TRBD1. The CDR3 consists of 15 residues. V gave up 4 bases and J gave up 4 bases; unmatched junction bases: 8. The germline gives CDR1 SGHTA, CDR2 FQGNSA. The CDR3 coding sequence is TGTGCCAGCAGCTCCGACAGGGGCAGGTTCTATGGCTACACCTTC. It yields the protein CASSSDRGRFYGYTF.

The gene calls are TRBV7-6 and TRBJ2-3; 8 positions agree with TRBD2. V was pared by 7 bases and J by 0 bases, with 9 bases of the junction left unmatched. The CDR3 sequence is 16 residues long. Looked up from germline, CDR1 is SGHVS and CDR2 is FNYEAQ. CDR3 nucleotides: TGTGCCAGCACTGGCGGGGGGTCTTCTAGCACAGATACGCAGTATTTT. Its protein product is CASTGGGSSSTDTQYF.

V gene TRBV15 combines with J gene TRBJ1-5; D not resolved. CDR1 and CDR2 from the germline V gene are LNHNV and YYDKDF (reference sequence). This CDR3 is 12 amino acids long. With 6 bases removed from V and 5 bases from J, the gap between germline ends came to 8 bases. CDR3 amino acids: CATSTRDQPQHF. DNA for the CDR3: TGTGCCACCAGTACCCGGGATCAGCCCCAGCATTTT.

This clone showed up just once. This CDR3 is CSASIAATGGYTF. CDR3 nucleotide sequence: TGCAGTGCTAGTATCGCAGCGACTGGAGGCTACACCTTC. The V and J genes are TRBV20-1 and TRBJ1-2, with no clear D. Germline assignment: CDR1 DFQATT and CDR2 SNEGSKA (reference sequence). Trimming removed 3 bases at V and 8 bases at J, with 16 bases between. This CDR3 is built from 13 residues.

CDR3 nucleotides: TGTGCCAGCAGCCCCGGACAGCTAATCATGACCGGGGAGCTGTTTTTT. This gives the protein CASSPGQLIMTGELFF. The chain combines TRBV4-2 with TRBJ2-2; D possibly corresponds to TRBD1 (6 bases). V was clipped by 4 bases and J by 5 bases, with 17 bases between them. Germline V gene lookup returns CDR1 LGHNA and CDR2 YNFKEQ. The CDR3 contains 16 residues.

This chain uses TRBV7-9 with TRBJ1-1, with 7 nucleotides matching TRBD1. From germline, CDR1 is SEHNR and CDR2 FQNEAQ (reference sequence). The CDR3 contains 15 residues. Trimming at V came to 1 base and at J to 4 bases, leaving 6 bases not matched to a gene. The CDR3 nucleotides are TGTGCCAGCAGCTTAGGATCTGGACAGGTCACTGAAGCTTTCTTT. Translation: CASSLGSGQVTEAFF.

The V call is TRBV18, the J call TRBJ2-3, with D uncertain. Germline CDR1 and CDR2: KGHSH and LQKENI. CDR3 size: 15 residues. V was trimmed by 0 bases and J by 0 bases, leaving 7 bases between them. The CDR3 reads CASSPPGRSTDTQYF. In DNA form, the CDR3 reads TGTGCCAGCTCACCACCTGGGCGCAGCACAGATACGCAGTATTTT.

The rearrangement links TRBV11-2 to TRBJ2-7; 9 bases align to TRBD1. The CDR3 contains 15 residues. CDR1 is SGHAT and CDR2 is FQNNGV in the germline V gene. V lost 1 base to trimming and J lost 3 bases; unmatched junction nucleotides: 4. CDR3 amino acids: CASSLAGTGSYEQYF. In DNA, the CDR3 is TGTGCCAGCAGCTTAGCCGGGACAGGGAGCTACGAGCAGTACTTC.

The chain uses TRBV5-1 and TRBJ2-1, with D unclear. Germline V CDR1 and CDR2: SGHRS, YFSETQ. The V and J ends lost 0 bases and 0 bases respectively, with 7 bases between them. The CDR3 loop spans 15 amino acids. CDR3 residues: CASSLAPSSYNEQFF. Here the CDR3 DNA reads TGCGCCAGCAGCTTGGCCCCCTCCTCCTACAATGAGCAGTTCTTC.

The chain carries TRBV19 and TRBJ2-7; D may match TRBD1 or TRBD2 (5 bases each). Per the germline V gene, CDR1 is LNHDA and CDR2 is SQIVND (reference sequence). V was clipped by 3 bases and J by 7 bases, with 13 bases between them. This CDR3 comprises 13 residues. The DNA for the CDR3 is TGTGCCAGTAGTATTCCGGGGCTCAGGGAGCAGTACTTC. Protein product: CASSIPGLREQYF.

This clone has just a few counts. Written as DNA, the CDR3 is TGCGCCAGCTCTACGGGGGTCTCAATAAAGAACACTGAAGCTTTCTTT. This encodes CASSTGVSIKNTEAFF. J is TRBJ1-1 and V is TRBV5-1; tentative D call: TRBD1 (5 bases). Trimming took 7 bases from V and 1 from J, leaving 20 bases between them. This CDR3 has 16 residues. Germline V gene sequence: CDR1 SGHRS, CDR2 YFSETQ.

The V gene is TRBV2, the J gene TRBJ2-7; D unclear. With 7 bases removed from V and 2 bases from J, the gap between germline ends came to 6 bases. The CDR3 runs to 11 residues. Germline V gives CDR1 SNHLY, CDR2 FYNNEI. The CDR3 region is CASTMTYEQYF. Here the CDR3 DNA reads TGTGCCAGCACCATGACCTACGAGCAGTACTTC.

V and J are TRBV7-8 and TRBJ1-1, with D possibly TRBD1 on 5 matching bases. Germline assignment: CDR1 SGHVS and CDR2 FQNEAQ. V lost 7 bases and J 1 base, leaving 10 bases between the germline ends. This CDR3 is built from 13 residues. The CDR3 nucleotides are TGTGCCAGCACCCGACAGCAGAACACTGAAGCTTTCTTT. This translates into CASTRQQNTEAFF. The whole variable domain, remainder taken from reference TRBV7-8 and TRBJ1-1, is GAGVSQSPRYKVAKRGQDVALRCDPISGHVSLFWYQQALGQGPEFLTYFQNEAQLDKSGLPSDRFFAERPEGSVSTLKIQRTQQEDSAVYLCASTRQQNTEAFFGQGTRLTVV.

V gene TRBV27 combines with J gene TRBJ2-7; 8 bases map to TRBD1. Trimming cost V 3 bases and J 3 bases; bases outside gene matches: 7. From germline, CDR1 is MNHEY and CDR2 SMNVEV (reference sequence). The CDR3 sequence is 15 residues long. The CDR3 sequence: CASSLTGTGHYEQYF. CDR3 sequence (DNA): TGTGCCAGCAGTTTGACCGGGACAGGCCACTACGAGCAGTACTTC.

The V gene is TRBV7-9, the J gene TRBJ1-3, with D unclear. Germline CDR1 reads SEHNR; CDR2 reads FQNEAQ (reference sequence). This CDR3 has 16 amino acids. Trimming removed 6 bases at V and 8 bases at J, with 23 bases between. DNA for the CDR3: TGTGCCAGCAGTCCGGGAGTGATCGGTAGAGGTGACACCATATATTTT. Translating gives CASSPGVIGRGDTIYF.

This clone was counted once. The V and J genes are TRBV18 and TRBJ2-5, with 9 bases fitting TRBD2. Germline CDR1 KGHSH, CDR2 LQKENI. V lost 3 bases, J lost 4 bases, and 6 bases stayed unmatched. The CDR3 spans 15 residues. CDR3 region: CASSPGGGAGETQYF. CDR3 nucleotides: TGTGCCAGCTCACCGGGCGGGGGGGCCGGAGAGACCCAGTACTTC.

The V gene is TRBV6-1, the J gene TRBJ2-2, with no clear D. This CDR3 has 14 amino acids. The V gene's germline CDR1 is MNHNS and CDR2 SASEGT. Trimming stripped 4 bases from V and 2 bases from J, with 8 bases between. The CDR3 coding sequence is TGTGCCAGCAGTGGTGGCGCCAACACCGGGGAGCTGTTTTTT. Its protein product is CASSGGANTGELFF.

The CDR3 nucleotides are TGTGCCAGCAGCTTAGCGCTCGCCTATGGCTACACCTTC. Its protein product is CASSLALAYGYTF. The rearrangement uses TRBV7-8 and TRBJ1-2; D call uncertain. Per germline, CDR1 SGHVS and CDR2 FQNEAQ. Trimming shortened V by 0 bases and J by 4 bases, and 6 bases separated the two germline ends. This CDR3 contains 13 residues.

DNA of the CDR3: TGTGCCAGCAGCGTTGAACCGGGACTAGCGGGGGATAGCTCCTACAATGAGCAGTTCTTC. Residues: CASSVEPGLAGDSSYNEQFF. This rearrangement joins TRBV9 to TRBJ2-1; TRBD2 aligns across 14 bases. CDR3 length equals 20 residues. Germline V gene sequence: CDR1 SGDLS, CDR2 YYNGEE. Trimming removed 2 bases from V and 0 bases from J; junction bases left unmatched: 10. The entire variable domain, with the rest obtained from reference TRBV9 and TRBJ2-1, is as follows: DSGVTQTPKHLITATGQRVTLRCSPRSGDLSVYWYQQSLDQGLQFLIQYYNGEERAKGNILERFSAQQFPDLHSELNLSSLELGDSALYFCASSVEPGLAGDSSYNEQFFGPGTRLTVL.

This sequence joins TRBV6-5 and TRBJ2-3, with 9 positions matching TRBD2. The CDR3 consists of 15 residues. The junction had 15 bases not matched to a gene; V was cut back by 11 bases and J by 6 bases. Germline values: CDR1 MNHEY, CDR2 SVGAGI. The chain's CDR3 is CASRQRRGGRDTQYF. The DNA of the CDR3 is TGTGCCTCCAGGCAGAGGCGGGGGGGCCGGGATACGCAGTATTTT.

Regarding this clone: Germline is not matched at one junction end, which may reflect a read error. The chain links TRBV4-1 to TRBJ1-2, with D tentatively TRBD1 (5 bases). The CDR3 is made up of 12 amino acids. The germline V gene has CDR1 MGHRA and CDR2 YSYEKL. The CDR3 nucleotides are TGCGCCAGCAGTCAAGGGGCCGGCGGCTACACCTTC. Its translation is CASSQGAGGYTF.

The chain combines TRBV28 with TRBJ1-2; D gene unclear. Looked up from germline, CDR1 is MDHEN and CDR2 is SYDVKM. Trimming took 3 bases from V and 5 from J, leaving 7 bases between them. The CDR3 loop spans 12 amino acids. The DNA of the CDR3 is TGTGCCAGCAGTTTGAAGGGATATGGCTACACCTTC. Translating it yields CASSLKGYGYTF.

The J gene is TRBJ1-2, the V gene TRBV6-5; possible D gene TRBD1, 5 bases. CDR3 length: 11 residues. Looked up from germline, CDR1 is MNHEY and CDR2 is SVGAGI. The germline V and J ends were trimmed by 8 bases and 5 bases, with 9 bases remaining between them. CDR3 nucleotides: TGTGCCAGCGCGGGGCTTTATGGCTACACCTTC. Translated: CASAGLYGYTF.

This chain uses TRBV19 with TRBJ2-5; 8 bases are shared with TRBD2. CDR1 is LNHDA, CDR2 SQIVND, per germline (reference sequence). The trim removed 2 bases at V and 5 bases at J, leaving 4 bases unmatched. This CDR3 spans 14 amino acids. CDR3 nucleotide sequence: TGTGCCAGTAGTATAACGGGGGGGCCGGAGACCCAGTACTTC. As protein: CASSITGGPETQYF.

The chain has TRBV7-6 and TRBJ2-7, with 7 nucleotides matching TRBD1. The CDR3 extends over 17 amino acids. In germline, CDR1 is SGHVS, CDR2 FNYEAQ. J lost 2 bases, V lost 0 bases, and 10 bases had no gene match. The CDR3 DNA sequence: TGTGCCAGCAGCTTAGCGTGGGGACAGAACGACGCCTACGAGCAGTACTTC. Translated, it gives CASSLAWGQNDAYEQYF.

This clone has just one count. The V gene is TRBV7-2, the J gene TRBJ2-7; 11 bases align to TRBD2. The V gene end was trimmed by 2 bases and the J gene end by 5 bases; junction bases not matched to a gene: 5. There are 15 residues in the CDR3. Germline CDR1 and CDR2: SGHTA and FQGNSA. The CDR3 reads CASSLSSGGANEQYF. CDR3 coding DNA: TGTGCCAGCAGCTTAAGTAGCGGGGGGGCCAACGAGCAGTACTTC.